The clone carrying this T cell receptor beta chain was observed a few times. Antigen: not known. These data originate in a study of identical twins. Study observations and caveats: Fewer insertions characterized abundant cord blood beta clonotypes, whereas memory repertoires showed none. Weaker excess twin sharing was observed in beta out-of-frame sequences. In monozygotic twins, models underestimated the sharing of out-of-frame TCR alpha.

The CDR3 has 18 residues. CDR1 is SGHAT and CDR2 is FQNNGV in the germline V gene. Unmatched junction bases numbered 14, after V lost 4 bases and J lost 5 bases. Through template switching, a universal primer site was introduced, and the cDNA contained unique molecular identifiers. TCRdb independently ran MiXCR on the 5' RACE reads; one entry per CDR3 protein. The profile covers hundreds of thousands of distinct CDR3 sequences, with roughly 10% appearing a single time and 6% to 8.5% taken by the ten largest. These data were likewise used in another study, on yellow fever vaccine responses in identical twins.

The chain is built from TRBV11-2 and TRBJ2-1; TRBD2 aligns across 10 bases. The sequence was collected from a woman under 30 in good health. Sequencing was done on a sample of CD8+ T cells sorted from blood. In DNA form, the CDR3 reads TGTGCCAGCAGCTCCCCCGTAACTGGACTAGCGGTAGACAATGAGCAGTTCTTC. Its protein product is CASSSPVTGLAVDNEQFF. Variable domain in full (rest from reference TRBV11-2 and TRBJ2-1): EAGVAQSPRYKIIEKRQSVAFWCNPISGHATLYWYQQILGQGPKLLIQFQNNGVVDDSQLPKDRFSAERLKGVDSTLKIQPAKLEDSAVYLCASSSPVTGLAVDNEQFFGPGTRLTVL.